This T cell receptor beta chain was found in a study of identical twins listed by TCRdb under 2016. For context, the study as a whole: TCR alpha and beta repertoires from monozygotic twins, unrelated adults of various ages and cord blood were deep-sequenced to test whether fetal clonotypes persist. To rule out contamination, the twin experiments were replicated at different times with different library preparation protocols.

Library construction relied on 5' RACE. Data came from an Illumina HiSeq 2000. A universal primer binding site was added through template switching, and the final cDNA carried a unique molecular identifier so that TCR cDNA molecules could be counted accurately. First-strand cDNA for TCR alpha and beta chains was synthesized from specific primers in the conserved constant-segment region. To control for contamination, every cDNA library was double barcoded, receiving both a SMART-Mk sample barcode and Illumina barcodes. TruSeq adapter sequences, together with Illumina sample barcodes, were added in two successive PCR steps. Sequencing of the TCR alpha and beta cDNA libraries was done on the Illumina HiSeq platform using custom primers. On the authors' methods: Unique molecular identifiers were extracted from raw reads with MiGEC, and CDR3 positions were determined with MiXCR. Recombination models were inferred per individual with the repgenHMM and IGoR tools using an EM algorithm. Shared clonotype analysis was performed with the tcR package in R, normalizing sharing by the product of cloneset sizes. To study raw recombination without the effects of thymic and clonal selection, out-of-frame nonproductive sequences were analyzed. Clones were called with MiXCR by TCRdb after fastp trimmed the public reads at Q25, and only in-frame beta chains were retained. Here each entry gathers all rows of one CDR3 protein and keeps the most common genes and DNA. The V and J calls, along with clone size, are taken from TCRdb and not from the paper's own processing. Recorded for this sample are fewer than 550,000 distinct CDR3 sequences; approximately 15% of them occurred a single time. Approximately 1% of the sample lies in the top ten.

Its CDR3 holds 13 amino acids, cysteine through phenylalanine. Only the CDR3 DNA is retained, 39 bases long and in frame from the first base. The germline V gene (reference sequence) sets CDR1 to SEHNR and CDR2 to FQNEAQ. V loses 8 bases of germline sequence and J loses 0 bases, and the interval between the two ends is 10 bases. General study outcomes and caveats: Excess twin sharing in beta out-of-frame sequences was weaker because fewer shared sequences lowered the signal-to-noise ratio. Invariant T cells such as MAIT and iNKT could partly confound zero-insertion analyses, although diverse VJ usage argued against such confounding for most clonotypes. Compared with coincidental sharing between unrelated individuals, out-of-frame TCR alpha sequences shared between twins showed an excess of sequences with low generation probability. Because the same donors could not be followed over many years, the conclusions depended on cross-sectional statistical analysis. Fewer insertions were carried by abundant cord blood beta clonotypes; a weaker similar trend was observed in young adult naive repertoires, while no such trend was observed in memory repertoires. In monozygotic twins, recombination models systematically underestimated out-of-frame TCR alpha sharing, but the models matched the sharing seen between unrelated individuals.

Many counts were recorded for this clonotype. The antigen this receptor binds is unknown. Base qualities are not recorded, but no much larger clone differs from it by a single base. Only healthy Caucasian donors were included. Three pairs of female monozygotic twins, all aged about 18 to 30 years, made up the twin cohort. Positive isolation kits from Invitrogen were used to isolate the CD4+ and CD8+ T cell populations. The sample also formed part of further work on yellow fever vaccine responses in identical twins. According to the second study: According to the authors, the vaccine-induced T cell response in identical twins seemed to be partly convergent and partly specific to each individual. In the study, vaccine-responding T cell clones were precisely tracked in identical twins.

The specimen was CD4+ T cells sorted from blood. The sequence joins TRBV7-9 to TRBJ2-5; the D gene could be either TRBD1 or TRBD2, each agreeing at 5 bases. The sequence was collected from a woman between 18 and 30 years old in good health. The nucleotide sequence reads as follows: TGTGCCAGCGAGGGGCTAAACCAAGAGACCCAGTACTTC. Its protein product is CASEGLNQETQYF.